This TCR beta chain was sequenced for a study of blood T cell repertoires in COVID-19 (dated by TCRdb to 2020 to 2022). Background on the whole study: The collaborator samples originated in the United States, Italy and Spain and spanned the acute and convalescent phases of COVID-19. Samples were obtained from the ongoing ImmuneRACE study (first 160 participants) and from approximately 1,200 subjects provided by 6 global collaborators. Deeply sampled blood TCRbeta repertoires from subjects exposed to, actively infected with, or recovered from COVID-19 were included in the dataset. The repertoires were released in a freely available public database meant as a resource for research on the immune response to SARS-CoV-2. The prospective study material was composed of cDNA or gDNA derived from T cells, B-cell-depleted T cells, or PBMCs. A de-identified subject ID, COVID-19 status, age in years and sex were almost always included in the sample metadata. HLA class I and class II types, where available, came from metadata supplied by the sample provider rather than from assay-based typing.

In the prospective study, participants were 18 to 89 years old, resided in about 25 geographic areas of the United States, and were enrolled through a virtual design. Cohort assignment in the prospective study relied on participant-reported clinical history from a screening survey and a study questionnaire. For ImmuneRACE Cohort 3, a participant was defined as recovered based on two consecutive negative NP/OP PCR tests, clearance by a healthcare professional, or resolution of symptoms. In the prospective study, whole blood, serum and a nasopharyngeal or oropharyngeal swab were collected from each participant by mobile phlebotomists. Additional blood draws and questionnaires over an approximately two-month period could optionally be provided by prospective study participants. Before DNA extraction, blood samples from the prospective study were shipped at room temperature or frozen. The immunoSEQ Assay, a bias-controlled multiplex PCR, was used to amplify TCRbeta CDR3 regions from genomic DNA. The study's own analysis went as follows. Nucleated cell counts per sample were estimated from amplification of reference gene primers within the assay. Sequence reads were collapsed and filtered to measure the absolute abundance of every unique TCRbeta CDR3 rearrangement. Productive Simpson clonality was computed per sample as the square root of Simpson's diversity index over productive rearrangements. The immuneACCESS repertoire file appears here via TCRdb, limited to in-frame rearrangements. These files lack a portion of the clones; in checked studies, under half of the deficit traces to unresolved V genes, and the cause of the others is not known. The D gene and trimming were derived from the DNA, and the V and J assignments and clone size from that table. Present in this sample are roughly 280,000 clones, 85% to 90% of which were seen just once. The ten biggest clones cover less than 2.5% of the sample.

Overall results and qualifications from the work: How much clinical and demographic metadata was included differed by source and by participant, and the metadata was provided uncurated.

The CDR3 numbers 18 residues from cysteine through phenylalanine. Just the 54-base CDR3 DNA is kept, in frame starting at base 1. The germline V gene provides CDR1 SGHVS and CDR2 FNYEAQ. V is pruned by 1 base and J by 2 bases, leaving 6 bases of the junction without a gene match. Turning to this clone: The clone's antigen remains unknown. No base qualities exist here, and no much larger clone lies one base off it.

Sequencing was carried out using PBMCs or T cells enriched from blood (not recorded which). The chain links TRBV7-6 with TRBJ2-2; 11 central nucleotides agree with TRBD2. This TCR derives from a woman under 30 who had recovered from COVID-19. The nucleotide sequence is TGTGCCAGCAGCTTAGTCCTAGCGGGGGGCCTAAACACCGGGGAGCTGTTTTTT. Translated, it gives CASSLVLAGGLNTGELFF.